The 20 T cell receptor beta chains in this list originate from one sample, sequenced in a study of tumor and adjacent non-tumor tissue in lung cancer (dated 2018 in TCRdb). RNA was isolated from bulk, unsorted tissue, and RNA quality was assessed with a NanoDrop ND-1000 and an Agilent 2100. For the normal lung samples, distant non-tumor tissue was collected more than 3 cm away from the tumor edge. Preparation of the library involved multiplex PCR. Sequenced using an Illumina HiSeq 2500. Following protocols modified from ARM-PCR, the researchers constructed TCRbeta libraries through three rounds of nested PCR with primers (Table S4). In TCRdb, the public reads were trimmed at Q25 with fastp and aligned with MiXCR, with productive beta chains retained. CDR3 protein duplicates are merged, each entry listing the most common genes and DNA. This sample is represented by about 90,000 distinct CDR3 sequences; 75% to 85% of them were singletons. The ten biggest clones cover about a fifth of the sample.

Sequenced: distant non-tumor lung tissue. The receptors shown here come from a woman between 45 and 65 years old with non-small cell lung cancer.

Turning to this clonotype: The CDR3 does not end in the conserved phenylalanine or tryptophan, so this is likely a read error. J is TRBJ2-7 and V is TRBV4-2; D gene ambiguous. The CDR3 runs 13 residues. Germline lookup yields CDR1 LGHNA and CDR2 YNFKEQ. The CDR3 DNA follows: TGTGCCAACAGCCAAGAGGTAAACTACGAGCAGTACCTC. Translated, it gives CANSQEVNYEQYL.

This clonotype was seen only a few times. One base away lies a much larger clone, so this may be a sequencing read error. The CDR3 reads CTSSGDRDRVRFF. The CDR3 DNA is TGTACCAGCAGCGGGGACCGGGACAGGGTTAGATTCTTC. The chain has TRBV14 and TRBJ2-1; 9 bases match TRBD1. CDR1 is SGHDN, CDR2 FVKESK, per germline. The CDR3 has 13 residues.

In the case of this clonotype: The conserved phenylalanine or tryptophan normally closing the CDR3 is absent here, so this likely arose from a read error. The chain combines TRBV11-2 with TRBJ2-7; 8 bases match TRBD2. Trimming removed 6 bases from V and 7 bases from J; junction bases left unmatched: 14. The CDR3 length is 15 residues. CDR1 and CDR2 from the germline V gene are SGHAT and FQNNGV. The CDR3 here is CASSSTSLAGREQYY. The CDR3 DNA reads TGTGCCAGCAGTTCCACGTCTTTAGCGGGACGGGAGCAGTACTAC.

In regard to this clonotype: This is likely a read error, given that the CDR3 carries no conserved phenylalanine or tryptophan at its end. It is unclear where the CDR3 begins or ends on the DNA, so no DNA is shown, and the CDR3 is as TCRdb lists it. The chain carries TRBV6-5 and TRBJ1-4; no check of the table's D call, TRBD1, against the DNA was made. Germline assignment: CDR1 MNHEY and CDR2 SVGAGI. The length of the CDR3 is 16 amino acids, counting both ends. CDR3 sequence reads: CTSSPPDRRVNEKLYV.

The table lists this clonotype with a count of one. This chain links TRBV6-2 or TRBV6-3 with TRBJ1-5; perhaps TRBD1 as D (6 bases). This CDR3 contains 14 residues. Trimming removed 10 bases from V and 3 bases from J, with 16 bases in between. Germline values: CDR1 MNHEY, CDR2 SVGEGT. CDR3: CANNSDSNNQPQHF. DNA of the CDR3: TGTGCCAACAATTCGGACAGCAACAATCAGCCCCAGCATTTT.

This clonotype was found a few times. The junction departs from germline at one end; a sequencing error may be responsible. The chain joins TRBV5-4 to TRBJ2-7; TRBD1 matches at 9 bases. There are 17 residues in the CDR3. Germline V gene lookup returns CDR1 SGHNT and CDR2 YYREEE (reference sequence). CDR3: CASSPTGGKGPVDEQYF. CDR3 coding DNA: TGCGCCAGCAGCCCAACAGGGGGCAAGGGGCCTGTGGACGAGCAGTACTTC.

V is TRBV6-5 and J is TRBJ2-7; perhaps TRBD2 as D (5 bases). Germline CDR1 and CDR2: MNHEY and SVGAGI. The length of the CDR3 is 15 residues. V was clipped by 7 bases and J by 1 base, with 17 bases between them. This CDR3 reads CASKRDRDSSYEQYF. For the CDR3, the DNA is TGTGCCAGCAAAAGGGATCGGGATTCTTCCTACGAGCAGTACTTC.

This clonotype appeared once. Since a much larger clone is just one base distant, this may be a read error. This sequence joins TRBV24-1 and TRBJ2-2; perhaps D is TRBD1 or TRBD2 (5 bases each). This CDR3 contains 16 residues. Germline lookup yields CDR1 KGHDR and CDR2 SFDVKD. This chain's CDR3 is CATGDRRGANTRELFF. The CDR3 DNA reads as TGTGCCACCGGGGACCGAAGGGGCGCGAACACCAGGGAGCTGTTTTTT.

Turning to this clonotype: One junction end does not reproduce the germline sequence, and a read error may be involved. The gene calls are TRBV12-3 or TRBV12-4 and TRBJ2-2, with 7 bases fitting TRBD1. The CDR3 loop spans 14 amino acids. The CDR3: CASSLGGWTGELFF. CDR3 DNA sequence: TGTGCTAGCAGTTTAGGGGGCTGGACCGGTGAGCTGTTTTTT.

The chain combines TRBV10-3 with TRBJ2-4, with D hard to call. V lost 6 bases to trimming and J lost 1 base, with 25 bases between them. CDR1 and CDR2 from the germline V gene are ENHRY and SYGVKD. The length of the CDR3 is 19 residues. The CDR3 sequence: CAIRTRRPPVQTAKNIQYF. CDR3 sequence (DNA): TGTGCCATCAGAACGCGACGGCCCCCTGTACAAACGGCCAAAAACATTCAGTACTTC.

To note about this clonotype: This may come from a read error, since a much larger clone is one base off. The chain couples TRBV7-9 to TRBJ2-3; 10 bases are shared with TRBD2. V shed 5 bases, J shed 5 bases, and the junction held 7 bases outside the gene matches. The CDR3 runs to 15 residues. Germline CDR1 and CDR2: SEHNR and FQNEAQ (reference sequence). The CDR3 nucleotides are TGTGCCAGCAGCCCTGGGCTAGCGGGAGAAGATACGCAGTATTTT. It specifies CASSPGLAGEDTQYF.

V gene TRBV12-3 or TRBV12-4 combines with J gene TRBJ1-6, with unresolved D. The ends were cut back, 5 bases at V and 11 bases at J, with 22 bases in the middle. The CDR3 is 16 residues long. The CDR3 loop reads CASSIVGGRLNTPLHF. DNA for the CDR3: TGTGCCAGCAGTATAGTTGGTGGGCGGCTAAATACACCCCTCCACTTT.

In this sample, this clonotype turned up many times. The chain links TRBV12-3 or TRBV12-4 to TRBJ1-2; 10 nucleotides match TRBD1. The ends lost 6 bases at V and 2 bases at J; junction bases unmatched: 9. The CDR3 is 16 residues long. CDR3 DNA: TGTGCCAGCAGCTCGGAGGACAGGGGGGAAAACTATGGCTACACCTTC. It translates to CASSSEDRGENYGYTF.

Worth noting for this clonotype: One end of the junction does not line up with germline, which may come from a read error. The chain uses TRBV20-1 and TRBJ2-7, with D perhaps matching TRBD2 (5 bases). The CDR3 runs 13 residues. CDR1 DFQATT and CDR2 SNEGSKA come from the germline V gene (reference sequence). In nucleotides, the CDR3 is TGCTGTGCTAGAACGGTGGGAGAGCTCGGGCAGTACTTC. Encoded protein: CCARTVGELGQYF.

This clonotype occurred once. The gene calls are TRBV11-1 and TRBJ2-6, with D unclear. The germline V and J ends were trimmed by 5 bases and 3 bases, with 14 bases remaining between them. The CDR3 totals 16 residues. Germline V gives CDR1 SGHAT, CDR2 FQDESV (reference sequence). DNA of the CDR3: TGTGCCAGCAGCCCGCCGGTGCCCTATGGGGCCAACGTCCTGACTTTC. Translating gives CASSPPVPYGANVLTF.

This clonotype appeared a few times. The chain employs TRBV6-5 and TRBJ1-1, with D possibly matching TRBD1 (5 bases). The CDR3 consists of 15 residues. Germline assignment: CDR1 MNHEY and CDR2 SVGAGI. The ends were cut back, 5 bases at V and 5 bases at J, with 18 bases in the middle. The CDR3 loop reads CASSDPRQQGTEAFF. CDR3 coding DNA: TGTGCCAGCAGTGATCCGAGACAGCAGGGTACTGAAGCTTTCTTT.

A single count supports this clonotype. A junction boundary mismatches the germline segment, possibly from a read error. The gene calls are TRBV11-2 and TRBJ2-5, with a tentative D call TRBD2 (5 bases). This CDR3 is built from 14 residues. The germline V gene encodes CDR1 SGHAT and CDR2 FQNNGV. CDR3 bases: TGTGTCAGCAGCTTCAGCGGAGGCTCAGAGACCCAGTACTTC. It translates to CVSSFSGGSETQYF.

In regard to this clonotype: One end of the junction is discordant with germline, which a read error may explain. The chain combines TRBV6-6 with TRBJ2-3, with a weak D call TRBD1 (5 bases). Per the germline V gene, CDR1 is MNHNY and CDR2 is SVGAGI (reference sequence). This CDR3 is built from 14 residues. The CDR3 spells CASTEDSATDTQYF. The CDR3 DNA sequence: TGCGCCAGCACCGAAGACAGTGCCACAGATACGCAGTATTTC.

On this clonotype itself: The germline gene is not matched at one end of the junction; a read error may be the cause. The V gene is TRBV5-1, the J gene TRBJ2-1; TRBD1 might be the D (6 bases). Per the germline V gene, CDR1 is SGHRS and CDR2 is YFSETQ. The CDR3 totals 14 residues. The CDR3 coding sequence is TGCGCCAGCAGCTTCTACAGGGTCGGCAATGAGCAATTCTTC. Translating gives CASSFYRVGNEQFF.

As for this clonotype: The conserved phenylalanine or tryptophan is not found at the CDR3 terminus, so this likely reflects a read error. The J gene is TRBJ2-7, the V gene TRBV6-5, with 9 bases matching TRBD2. The germline CDR1 and CDR2 sequences are MNHEY and SVGAGI. CDR3 size: 16 residues. The CDR3 region is CVSSYSPSTSGYEQYL. In nucleotides, the CDR3 is TGTGTCAGCAGTTACTCCCCCTCGACTAGCGGCTACGAGCAGTACTTG.